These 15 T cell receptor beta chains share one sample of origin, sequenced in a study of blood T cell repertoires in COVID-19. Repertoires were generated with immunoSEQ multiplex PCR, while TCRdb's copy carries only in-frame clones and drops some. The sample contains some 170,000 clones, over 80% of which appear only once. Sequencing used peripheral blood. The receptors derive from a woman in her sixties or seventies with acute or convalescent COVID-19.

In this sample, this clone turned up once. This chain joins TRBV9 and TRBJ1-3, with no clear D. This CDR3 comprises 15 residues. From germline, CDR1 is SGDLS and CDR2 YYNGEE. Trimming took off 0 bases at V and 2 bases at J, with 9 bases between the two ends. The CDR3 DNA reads TGTGCCAGCAGCGTAGCCCCGAGTGCTGGAAACACCATATATTTT. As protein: CASSVAPSAGNTIYF.

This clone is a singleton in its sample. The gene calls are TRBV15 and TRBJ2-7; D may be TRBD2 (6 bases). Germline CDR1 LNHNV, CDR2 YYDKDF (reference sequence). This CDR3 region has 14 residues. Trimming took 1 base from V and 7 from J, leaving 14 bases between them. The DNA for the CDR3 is TGTGCCACCAGCAGAGCGGGAGCTTTTCGGGAGCAGTACTTC. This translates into CATSRAGAFREQYF.

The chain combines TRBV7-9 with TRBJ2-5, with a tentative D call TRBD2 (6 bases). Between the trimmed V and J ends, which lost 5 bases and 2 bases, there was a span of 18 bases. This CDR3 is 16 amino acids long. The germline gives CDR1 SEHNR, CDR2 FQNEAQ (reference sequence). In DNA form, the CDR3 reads TGTGCCAGCAGCCAGGAGGTGGGACTGACGCAAGAGACCCAGTACTTC. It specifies CASSQEVGLTQETQYF.

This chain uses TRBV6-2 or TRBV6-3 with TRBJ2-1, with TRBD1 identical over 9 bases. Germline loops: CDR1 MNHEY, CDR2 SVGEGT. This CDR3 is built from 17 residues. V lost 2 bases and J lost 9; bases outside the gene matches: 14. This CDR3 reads CASSYHLKTGGLGEQFF. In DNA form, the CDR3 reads TGTGCCAGCAGTTACCATCTCAAGACAGGGGGGTTGGGTGAGCAGTTCTTC.

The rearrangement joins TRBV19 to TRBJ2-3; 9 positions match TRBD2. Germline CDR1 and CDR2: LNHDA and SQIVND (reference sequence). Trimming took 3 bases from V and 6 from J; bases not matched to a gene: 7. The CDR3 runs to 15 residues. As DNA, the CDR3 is TGTGCCAGTAGTATGGCGGGGGGGGCCTGGGATACGCAGTATTTT. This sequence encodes CASSMAGGAWDTQYF.

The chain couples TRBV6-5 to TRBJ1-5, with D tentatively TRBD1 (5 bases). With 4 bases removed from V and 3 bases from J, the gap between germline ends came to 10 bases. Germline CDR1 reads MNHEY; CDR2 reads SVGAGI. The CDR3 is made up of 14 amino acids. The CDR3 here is CASSLTGTNQPQHF. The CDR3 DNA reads TGTGCCAGCAGTTTAACAGGTACCAATCAGCCCCAGCATTTT.

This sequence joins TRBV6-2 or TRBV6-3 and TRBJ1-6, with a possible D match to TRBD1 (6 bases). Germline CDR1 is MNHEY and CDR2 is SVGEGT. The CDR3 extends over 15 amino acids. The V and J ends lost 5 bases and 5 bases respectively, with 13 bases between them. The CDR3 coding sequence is TGTGCCAGCAGTCCAATGGACAGAGATAATTCACCCCTCCACTTT. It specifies CASSPMDRDNSPLHF.

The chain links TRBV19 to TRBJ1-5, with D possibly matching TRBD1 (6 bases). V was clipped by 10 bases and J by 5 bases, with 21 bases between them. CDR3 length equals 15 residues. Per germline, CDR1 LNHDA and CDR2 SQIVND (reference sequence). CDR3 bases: TGTGCCACTAGGAGAACCGGGACAACATATCAGCCCCAGCATTTT. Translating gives CATRRTGTTYQPQHF.

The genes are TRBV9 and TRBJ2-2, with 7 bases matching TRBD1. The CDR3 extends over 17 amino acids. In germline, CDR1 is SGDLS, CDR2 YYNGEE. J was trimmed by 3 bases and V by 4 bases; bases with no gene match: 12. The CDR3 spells CASSKGAAYADTGELFF. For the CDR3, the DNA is TGTGCCAGCAGCAAGGGGGCAGCTTATGCTGACACCGGGGAGCTGTTTTTT.

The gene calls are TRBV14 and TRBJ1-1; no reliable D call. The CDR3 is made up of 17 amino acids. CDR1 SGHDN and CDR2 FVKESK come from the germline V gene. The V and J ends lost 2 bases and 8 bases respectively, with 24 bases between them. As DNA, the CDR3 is TGTGCCAGCAGCCAAAACGAAGTCCCGCAGGCTCCTCAGGAAGCTTTCTTT. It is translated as CASSQNEVPQAPQEAFF.

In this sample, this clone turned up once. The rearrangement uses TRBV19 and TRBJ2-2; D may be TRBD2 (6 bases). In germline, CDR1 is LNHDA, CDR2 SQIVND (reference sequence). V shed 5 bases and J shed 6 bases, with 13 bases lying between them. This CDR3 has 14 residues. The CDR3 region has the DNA TGTGCCAGTAGTGATCCGGGGGAGTCCGGGGAGCTGTTTTTT. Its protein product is CASSDPGESGELFF.

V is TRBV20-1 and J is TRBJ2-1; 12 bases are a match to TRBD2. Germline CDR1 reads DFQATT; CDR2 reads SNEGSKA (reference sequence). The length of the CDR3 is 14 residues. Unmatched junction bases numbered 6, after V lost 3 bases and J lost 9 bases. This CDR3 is CSASKLAGGFEQFF. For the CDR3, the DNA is TGCAGTGCTAGTAAACTAGCGGGGGGCTTTGAGCAGTTCTTC.

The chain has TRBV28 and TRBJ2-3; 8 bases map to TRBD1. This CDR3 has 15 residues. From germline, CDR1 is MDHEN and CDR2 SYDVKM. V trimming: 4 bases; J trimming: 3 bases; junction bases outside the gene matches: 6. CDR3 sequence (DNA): TGTGCCAGCAGTTCATTTGGACAGGGAACAGATACGCAGTATTTT. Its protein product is CASSSFGQGTDTQYF.

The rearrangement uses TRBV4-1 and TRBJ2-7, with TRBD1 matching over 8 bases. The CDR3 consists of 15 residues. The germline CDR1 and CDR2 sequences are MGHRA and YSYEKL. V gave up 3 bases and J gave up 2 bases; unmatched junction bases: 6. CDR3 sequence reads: CASSHGTGGTYEQYF. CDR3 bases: TGCGCCAGCAGCCATGGGACAGGAGGGACCTACGAGCAGTACTTC.

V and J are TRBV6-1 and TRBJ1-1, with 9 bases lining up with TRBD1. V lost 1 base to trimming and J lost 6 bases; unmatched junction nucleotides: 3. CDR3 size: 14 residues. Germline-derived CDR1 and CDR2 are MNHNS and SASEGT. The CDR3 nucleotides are TGTGCCAGCAGTGAAGTGAGGGACAGGGCTGAAGCTTTCTTT. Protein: CASSEVRDRAEAFF.